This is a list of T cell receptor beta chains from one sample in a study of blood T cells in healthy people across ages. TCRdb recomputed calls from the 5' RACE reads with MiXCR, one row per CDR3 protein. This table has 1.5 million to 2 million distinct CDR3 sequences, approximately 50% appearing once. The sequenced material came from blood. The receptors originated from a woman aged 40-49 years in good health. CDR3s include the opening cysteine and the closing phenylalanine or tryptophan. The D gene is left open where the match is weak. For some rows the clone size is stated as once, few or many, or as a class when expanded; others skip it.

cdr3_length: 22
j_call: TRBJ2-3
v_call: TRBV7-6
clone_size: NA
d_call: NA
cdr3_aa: CASSLVSIPTDTTGKGTDTQYF
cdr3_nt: TGTGCCAGCAGCTTAGTTTCCATCCCCACCGACACTACAGGGAAGGGCACAGATACGCAGTATTTT

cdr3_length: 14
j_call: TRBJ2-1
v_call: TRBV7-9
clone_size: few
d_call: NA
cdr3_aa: CATSHGSWGNEQFF
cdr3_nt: TGTGCCACCTCCCACGGGAGTTGGGGGAATGAGCAGTTCTTC

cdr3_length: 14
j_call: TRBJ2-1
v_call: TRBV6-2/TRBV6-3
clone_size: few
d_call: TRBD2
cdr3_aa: CASQIGLASHEQFF
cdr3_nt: TGTGCCAGCCAAATTGGACTAGCATCGCATGAGCAGTTCTTC

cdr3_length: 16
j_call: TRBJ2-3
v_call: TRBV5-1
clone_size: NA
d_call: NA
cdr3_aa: CASSLRSSAPTDTQSF
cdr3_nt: TGCGCCAGCAGCTTGAGGTCTAGCGCCCCCACAGATACGCAGTCTTTT

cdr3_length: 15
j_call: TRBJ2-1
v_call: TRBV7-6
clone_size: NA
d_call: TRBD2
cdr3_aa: CASSLASGGPVEQFF
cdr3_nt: TGTGCCAGCAGCTTAGCCAGCGGGGGGCCGGTTGAGCAGTTCTTC

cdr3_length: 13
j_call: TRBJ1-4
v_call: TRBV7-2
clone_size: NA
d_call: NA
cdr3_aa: CASSRQTGEKLFF
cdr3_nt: TGTGCCAGCAGCAGACAAACTGGGGAAAAACTGTTTTTT

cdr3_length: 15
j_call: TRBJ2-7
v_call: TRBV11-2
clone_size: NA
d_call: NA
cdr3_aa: CASSLGRTVQGEQYF
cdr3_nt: TGTGCCAGCAGCTTAGGCCGGACAGTACAGGGCGAGCAGTACTTC

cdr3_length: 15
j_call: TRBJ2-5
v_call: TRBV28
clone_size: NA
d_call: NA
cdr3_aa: CASSPKGAGTGEQYF
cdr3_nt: TGTGCCAGCAGTCCTAAAGGGGCAGGGACGGGAGAGCAGTACTTC

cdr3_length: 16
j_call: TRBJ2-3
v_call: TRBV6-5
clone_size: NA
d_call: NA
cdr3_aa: CASSYLGGGHTDTQYF
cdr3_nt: TGTGCCAGCAGTTACTTAGGGGGGGGCCACACAGATACGCAGTATTTT

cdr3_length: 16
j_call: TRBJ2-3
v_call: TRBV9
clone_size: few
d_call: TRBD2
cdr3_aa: CASSPVAGAITDTQYF
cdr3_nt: TGTGCCAGCAGCCCCGTAGCGGGGGCCATCACAGATACGCAGTATTTT

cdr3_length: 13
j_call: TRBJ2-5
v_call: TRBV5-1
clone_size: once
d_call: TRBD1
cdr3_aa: CASLRDRGHEQYF
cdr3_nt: TGCGCCAGCTTAAGAGACAGGGGACATGAGCAGTACTTC

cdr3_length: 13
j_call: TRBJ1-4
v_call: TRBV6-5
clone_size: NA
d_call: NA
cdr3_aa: CASRGGSNEKLFF
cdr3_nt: TGTGCCAGCAGGGGAGGGTCTAATGAAAAACTGTTTTTT

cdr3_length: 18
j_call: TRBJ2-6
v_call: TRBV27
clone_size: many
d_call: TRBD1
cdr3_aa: CASRRTGTGFSGANVLTF
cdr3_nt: TGTGCCAGCAGGCGTACCGGGACAGGGTTCTCTGGGGCCAACGTCCTGACTTTC

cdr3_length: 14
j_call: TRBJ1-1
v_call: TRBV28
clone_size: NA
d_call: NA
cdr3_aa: CATIPEGLGTEAFF
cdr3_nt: TGTGCCACCATCCCCGAGGGGCTTGGCACTGAAGCTTTCTTT

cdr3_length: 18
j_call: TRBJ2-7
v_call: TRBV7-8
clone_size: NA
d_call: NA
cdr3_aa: CASSLGTGLTHGPYEQYF
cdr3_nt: TGTGCCAGCAGCTTAGGAACCGGGCTCACCCATGGACCCTACGAGCAGTACTTC

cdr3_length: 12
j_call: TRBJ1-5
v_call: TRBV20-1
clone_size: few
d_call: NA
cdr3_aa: CSARESAEPQHF
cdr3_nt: TGCAGTGCTAGAGAATCGGCGGAGCCCCAGCATTTT

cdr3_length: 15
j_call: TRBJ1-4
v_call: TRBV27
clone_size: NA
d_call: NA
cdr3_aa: CASSPRTPDREKLFF
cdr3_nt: TGTGCCAGCAGTCCTAGGACCCCCGATCGGGAAAAACTGTTTTTT

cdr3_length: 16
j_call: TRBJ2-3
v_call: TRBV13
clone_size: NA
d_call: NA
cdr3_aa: CASSLLLPIVPDTQYF
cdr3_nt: TGTGCCAGCAGCCTCTTACTTCCCATCGTTCCAGATACGCAGTATTTT

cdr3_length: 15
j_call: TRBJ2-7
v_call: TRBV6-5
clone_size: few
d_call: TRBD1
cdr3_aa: CASSSGTGVAYEQYF
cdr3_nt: TGTGCCAGCAGTTCCGGGACAGGGGTAGCCTACGAGCAGTACTTC

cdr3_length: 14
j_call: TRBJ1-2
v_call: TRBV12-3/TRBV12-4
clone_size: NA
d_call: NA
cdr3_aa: CASSFGQTNYGYTF
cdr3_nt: TGTGCCAGCAGTTTTGGGCAGACTAACTATGGCTACACCTTC

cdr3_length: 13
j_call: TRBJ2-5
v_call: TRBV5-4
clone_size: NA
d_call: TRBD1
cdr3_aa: CASRWGQKETQYF
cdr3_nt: TGTGCCAGCAGGTGGGGACAGAAAGAGACCCAGTACTTC

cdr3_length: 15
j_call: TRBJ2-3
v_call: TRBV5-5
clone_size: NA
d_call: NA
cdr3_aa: CASSLGSEITHTQYF
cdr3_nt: TGTGCCAGCAGCTTGGGGTCAGAAATAACTCATACGCAGTATTTT

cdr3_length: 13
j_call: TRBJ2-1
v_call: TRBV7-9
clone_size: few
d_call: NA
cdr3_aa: CASSYKQGNEQFF
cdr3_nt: TGTGCCAGCAGCTATAAACAGGGAAATGAGCAGTTCTTC

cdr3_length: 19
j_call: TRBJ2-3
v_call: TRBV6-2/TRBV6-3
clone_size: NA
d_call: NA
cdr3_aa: CASSSSLDGTYDSTDTQYF
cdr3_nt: TGTGCCAGCAGTTCGAGTCTGGACGGAACTTATGATAGCACAGATACGCAGTATTTT

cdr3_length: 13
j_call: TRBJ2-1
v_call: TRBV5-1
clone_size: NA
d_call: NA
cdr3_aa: CASSLGQESEQFF
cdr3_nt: TGCGCCAGCAGCTTGGGACAGGAAAGTGAGCAGTTCTTC

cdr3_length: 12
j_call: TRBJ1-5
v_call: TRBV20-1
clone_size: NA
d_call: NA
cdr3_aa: CSARHRVQPQHF
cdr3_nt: TGCAGTGCCCGCCACAGGGTTCAGCCCCAGCATTTT

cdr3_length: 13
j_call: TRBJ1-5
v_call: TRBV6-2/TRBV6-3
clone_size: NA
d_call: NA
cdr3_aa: CASSPRVEQPQHF
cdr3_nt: TGTGCCAGCAGTCCTCGAGTTGAACAGCCCCAGCATTTT

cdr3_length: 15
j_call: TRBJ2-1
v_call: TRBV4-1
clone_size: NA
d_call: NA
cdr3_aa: CTSSLRDSSYNEQFF
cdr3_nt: TGCACCAGCAGCCTCAGGGATAGCTCCTACAATGAGCAGTTCTTC

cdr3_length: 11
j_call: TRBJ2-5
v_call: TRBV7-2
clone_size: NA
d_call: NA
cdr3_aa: CASREWETQYF
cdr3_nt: TGTGCCAGCAGAGAGTGGGAGACCCAGTACTTC

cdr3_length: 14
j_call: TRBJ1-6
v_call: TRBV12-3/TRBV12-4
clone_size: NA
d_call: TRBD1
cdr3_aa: CASSLTGAGSPLHF
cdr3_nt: TGTGCCAGCAGTCTGACAGGGGCCGGTTCACCCCTCCACTTT

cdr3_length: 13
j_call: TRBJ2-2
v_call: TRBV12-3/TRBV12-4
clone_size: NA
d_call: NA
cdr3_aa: CASSFSGLGELFF
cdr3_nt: TGTGCCAGCAGTTTCTCTGGGCTCGGGGAGCTGTTTTTT

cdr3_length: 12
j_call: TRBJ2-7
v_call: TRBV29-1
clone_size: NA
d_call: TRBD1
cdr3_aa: CGGSTGYYEQYF
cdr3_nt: TGCGGCGGATCGACAGGGTACTACGAGCAGTACTTC

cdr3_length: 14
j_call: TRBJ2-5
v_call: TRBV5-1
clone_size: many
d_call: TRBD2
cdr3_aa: CASSLAGGTETQYF
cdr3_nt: TGTGCCAGCAGCTTAGCGGGGGGGACAGAGACCCAGTACTTC

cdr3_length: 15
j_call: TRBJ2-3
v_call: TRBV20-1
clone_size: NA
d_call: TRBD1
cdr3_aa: CSARKPGQGTDTQYF
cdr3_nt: TGCAGTGCTAGAAAACCGGGACAGGGTACAGATACGCAGTATTTT

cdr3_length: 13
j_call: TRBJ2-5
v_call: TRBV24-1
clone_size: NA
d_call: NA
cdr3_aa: CATSEGMEETQYF
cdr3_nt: TGTGCCACCAGTGAGGGGATGGAAGAGACCCAGTACTTC

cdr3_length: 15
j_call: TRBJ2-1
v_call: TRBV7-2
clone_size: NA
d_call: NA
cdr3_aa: CASSSQKTSYNEQFF
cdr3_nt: TGTGCCAGCAGCTCCCAGAAGACGTCCTACAATGAGCAGTTCTTC

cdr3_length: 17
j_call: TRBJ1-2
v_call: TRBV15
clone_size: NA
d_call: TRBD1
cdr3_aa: CATGIKTWTGGDYGYTF
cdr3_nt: TGTGCCACCGGCATCAAAACCTGGACAGGGGGGGACTATGGCTACACCTTC

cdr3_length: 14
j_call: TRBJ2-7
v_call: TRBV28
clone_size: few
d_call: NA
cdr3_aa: CASQQGYGSYEQYF
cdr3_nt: TGTGCCAGCCAACAGGGATATGGCTCCTACGAGCAGTACTTC

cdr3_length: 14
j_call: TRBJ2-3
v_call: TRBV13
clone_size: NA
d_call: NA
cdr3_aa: CASSFGGNGDTQYF
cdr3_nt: TGTGCCAGCAGCTTCGGAGGAAATGGGGATACGCAGTATTTT

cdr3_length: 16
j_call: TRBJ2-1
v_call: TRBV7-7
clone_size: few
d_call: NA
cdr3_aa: CASSLADRSSYNEQFF
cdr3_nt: TGTGCTAGCAGCTTAGCGGACAGGAGCTCCTACAATGAGCAGTTCTTC

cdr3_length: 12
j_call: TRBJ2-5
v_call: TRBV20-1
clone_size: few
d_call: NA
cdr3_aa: CSAEGLQETQYF
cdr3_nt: TGCAGTGCTGAGGGACTTCAAGAGACCCAGTACTTC

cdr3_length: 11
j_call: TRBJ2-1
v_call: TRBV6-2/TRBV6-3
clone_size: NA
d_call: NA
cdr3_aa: CASTQGSEQFF
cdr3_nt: TGTGCCAGCACCCAGGGGAGTGAGCAGTTCTTC

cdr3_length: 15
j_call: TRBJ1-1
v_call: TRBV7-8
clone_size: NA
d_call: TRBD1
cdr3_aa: CANRRQGALNTEAFF
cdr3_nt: TGTGCCAACAGGCGACAGGGGGCGCTCAACACTGAAGCTTTCTTT

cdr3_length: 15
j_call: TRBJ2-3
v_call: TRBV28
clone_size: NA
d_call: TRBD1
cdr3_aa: CASRPPGQAKDTQYF
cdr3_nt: TGTGCCAGCAGGCCCCCGGGACAGGCCAAAGATACGCAGTATTTT

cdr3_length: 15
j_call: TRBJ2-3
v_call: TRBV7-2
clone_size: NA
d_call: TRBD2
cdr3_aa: CASSPVLVGGDTQYF
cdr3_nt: TGTGCCAGCAGCCCCGTCCTAGTGGGGGGGGATACGCAGTATTTT

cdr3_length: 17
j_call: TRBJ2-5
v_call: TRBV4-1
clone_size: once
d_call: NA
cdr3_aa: CASSQDRAGMDDNEQYF
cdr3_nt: TGCGCCAGCAGCCAAGATCGAGCAGGGATGGACGACAATGAGCAGTACTTC

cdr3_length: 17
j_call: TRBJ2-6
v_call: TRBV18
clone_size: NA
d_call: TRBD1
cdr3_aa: CASSRRQGSAGANVLTF
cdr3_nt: TGTGCCAGCTCACGCAGACAGGGCAGTGCTGGGGCCAACGTCCTGACTTTC

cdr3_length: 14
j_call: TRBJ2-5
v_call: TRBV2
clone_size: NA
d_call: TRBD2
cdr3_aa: CASSHLAAGETQYF
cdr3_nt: TGTGCCAGCAGTCATCTAGCGGCGGGAGAGACCCAGTACTTC

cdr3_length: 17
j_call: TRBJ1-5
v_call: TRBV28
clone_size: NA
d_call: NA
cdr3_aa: CASSLSPRNTNNQPQHF
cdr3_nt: TGTGCCAGCAGTTTAAGTCCCCGGAACACAAACAATCAGCCCCAGCATTTT

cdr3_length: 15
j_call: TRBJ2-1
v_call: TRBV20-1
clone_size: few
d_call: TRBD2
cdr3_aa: CSAGSARGGQHEQFF
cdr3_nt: TGCAGTGCTGGATCTGCTCGGGGGGGCCAACATGAGCAGTTCTTC

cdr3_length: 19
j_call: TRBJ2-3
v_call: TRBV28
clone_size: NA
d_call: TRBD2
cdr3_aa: CASSSRWPGLAGSTDTQYF
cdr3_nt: TGTGCCAGCAGCTCCCGCTGGCCGGGACTAGCGGGGAGCACAGATACGCAGTATTTT

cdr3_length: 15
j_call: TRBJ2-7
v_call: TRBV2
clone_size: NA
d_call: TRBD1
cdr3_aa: CASREQGASSYEQYF
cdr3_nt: TGTGCCAGCAGGGAACAGGGGGCGAGCTCCTACGAGCAGTACTTC

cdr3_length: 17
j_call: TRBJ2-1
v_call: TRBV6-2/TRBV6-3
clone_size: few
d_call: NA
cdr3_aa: CASSYEQRYGFYNEQFF
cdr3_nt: TGTGCCAGCAGTTACGAGCAGAGGTACGGTTTCTACAATGAGCAGTTCTTC

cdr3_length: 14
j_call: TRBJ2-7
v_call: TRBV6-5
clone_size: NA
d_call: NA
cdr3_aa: CASSWDSDTREQYF
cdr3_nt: TGTGCCAGCAGTTGGGACTCCGACACTCGCGAGCAGTACTTC

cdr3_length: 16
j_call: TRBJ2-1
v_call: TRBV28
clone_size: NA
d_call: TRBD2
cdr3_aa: CASSLFSGGPRNEQFF
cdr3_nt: TGTGCCAGCAGTTTATTTTCGGGGGGGCCTCGCAATGAGCAGTTCTTC

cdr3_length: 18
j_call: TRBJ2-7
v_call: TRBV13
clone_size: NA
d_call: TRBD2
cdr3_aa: CASSSTVGTSGGRYEQYF
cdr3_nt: TGTGCCAGCAGCTCGACAGTAGGGACTAGCGGGGGCCGTTACGAGCAGTACTTC

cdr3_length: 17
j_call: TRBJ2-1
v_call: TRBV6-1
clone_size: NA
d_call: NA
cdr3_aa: CASQGGPGGRSYNEQFF
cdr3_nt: TGTGCCAGCCAGGGGGGACCGGGGGGCCGAAGCTACAATGAGCAGTTCTTC

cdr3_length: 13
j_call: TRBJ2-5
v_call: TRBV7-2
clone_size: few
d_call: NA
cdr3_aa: CASSLVVLETQYF
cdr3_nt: TGTGCCAGCAGCTTAGTCGTGTTGGAGACCCAGTACTTC

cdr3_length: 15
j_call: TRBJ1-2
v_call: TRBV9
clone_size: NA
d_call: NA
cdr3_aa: CASSGGRPTNYGYTF
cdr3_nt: TGTGCCAGCAGCGGGGGCAGGCCGACTAACTATGGCTACACCTTC

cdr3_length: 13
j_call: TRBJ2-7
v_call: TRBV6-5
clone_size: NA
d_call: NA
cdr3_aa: CASRTLSLDEQYF
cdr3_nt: TGTGCCAGCAGGACCCTGAGCTTAGACGAGCAGTACTTC